Listed below are T cell receptor beta chains from one sample, sequenced in a study of T cell changes during pregnancy in multiple sclerosis. TCRdb's copy holds only in-frame clones and misses some; the assay was immunoSEQ multiplex PCR. Among 58,000 or so clones listed, about nine tenths were seen once. Sample: peripheral blood, taken after pregnancy. These receptor sequences come from a female donor with multiple sclerosis, enrolled in a pregnancy study. Both conserved end residues are part of each CDR3. A D gene is named only where the DNA matches it firmly. Rows give clone size only sometimes, using once, few, many, or a class for an expanded clone.

abundance: NA
d_gene: NA
v_gene: TRBV7-9
j_gene: TRBJ1-2
CDR3aa: CASSLVGRAPYGYTF
CDR3nt: TGTGCCAGCAGCTTAGTCGGCAGGGCCCCCTATGGCTACACCTTC

abundance: NA
d_gene: NA
v_gene: TRBV9
j_gene: TRBJ1-2
CDR3aa: CASSPLGGGYTF
CDR3nt: TGTGCCAGCAGCCCATTAGGGGGAGGCTACACCTTC

abundance: NA
d_gene: TRBD2
v_gene: TRBV7-8
j_gene: TRBJ2-1
CDR3aa: CASSRAAGGAYNEQFF
CDR3nt: TGTGCCAGCAGCCGAGCGGCCGGGGGGGCCTACAATGAGCAGTTCTTC

abundance: once
d_gene: NA
v_gene: TRBV30
j_gene: TRBJ2-2
CDR3aa: CAWRGREGGKRIRSGELFF
CDR3nt: TGTGCCTGGAGGGGACGGGAAGGAGGGAAACGTATTCGGTCCGGGGAGCTGTTTTTT

abundance: NA
d_gene: NA
v_gene: TRBV5-1
j_gene: TRBJ2-2
CDR3aa: CASSLGAGTGELFF
CDR3nt: TGCGCCAGCAGCTTGGGTGCAGGGACCGGGGAGCTGTTTTTT

abundance: NA
d_gene: TRBD1
v_gene: TRBV2
j_gene: TRBJ2-7
CDR3aa: CASSGDSYEQYF
CDR3nt: TGTGCCAGCAGTGGGGACAGCTACGAGCAGTACTTC

abundance: few
d_gene: TRBD2
v_gene: TRBV19
j_gene: TRBJ2-1
CDR3aa: CASSIVASGYGEQFF
CDR3nt: TGTGCCAGTAGTATAGTGGCTAGCGGGTACGGGGAGCAGTTCTTC

abundance: NA
d_gene: NA
v_gene: TRBV28
j_gene: TRBJ1-3
CDR3aa: CASSLRKYSGNTIYF
CDR3nt: TGTGCCAGCAGTTTGCGCAAATACTCTGGAAACACCATATATTTT

abundance: once
d_gene: NA
v_gene: TRBV7-9
j_gene: TRBJ1-1
CDR3aa: CASSKGQLTEAFF
CDR3nt: TGTGCCAGCAGCAAAGGACAGCTCACTGAAGCTTTCTTT

abundance: NA
d_gene: NA
v_gene: TRBV6-1
j_gene: TRBJ1-2
CDR3aa: CASSGTAAQGYGYTF
CDR3nt: TGTGCCAGCAGTGGGACCGCGGCTCAGGGCTATGGCTACACCTTC

abundance: NA
d_gene: TRBD1
v_gene: TRBV6-4
j_gene: TRBJ1-4
CDR3aa: CASRNRDRAPVTNEKLFF
CDR3nt: TGTGCCAGCAGGAACCGGGACAGGGCCCCCGTAACTAATGAAAAACTGTTTTTT